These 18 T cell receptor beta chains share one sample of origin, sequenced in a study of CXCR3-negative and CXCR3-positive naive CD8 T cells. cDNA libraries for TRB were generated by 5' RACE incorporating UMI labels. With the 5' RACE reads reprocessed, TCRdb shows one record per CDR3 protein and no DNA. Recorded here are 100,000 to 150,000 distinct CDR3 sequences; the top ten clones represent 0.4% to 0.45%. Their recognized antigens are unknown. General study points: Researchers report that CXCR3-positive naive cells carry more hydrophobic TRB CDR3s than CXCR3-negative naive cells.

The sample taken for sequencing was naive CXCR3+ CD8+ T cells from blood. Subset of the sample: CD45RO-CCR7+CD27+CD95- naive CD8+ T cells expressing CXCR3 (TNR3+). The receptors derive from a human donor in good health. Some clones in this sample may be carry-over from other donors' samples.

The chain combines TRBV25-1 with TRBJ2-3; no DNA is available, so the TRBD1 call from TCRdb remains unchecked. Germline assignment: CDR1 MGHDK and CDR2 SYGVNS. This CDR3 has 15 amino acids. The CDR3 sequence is CASSDWEQGTDTQYF.

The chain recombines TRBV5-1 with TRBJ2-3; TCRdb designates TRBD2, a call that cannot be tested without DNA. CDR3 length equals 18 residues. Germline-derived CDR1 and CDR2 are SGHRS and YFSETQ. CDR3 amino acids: CASSQNSGSLSSTDTQYF. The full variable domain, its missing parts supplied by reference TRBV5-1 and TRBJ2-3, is KAGVTQTPRYLIKTRGQQVTLSCSPISGHRSVSWYQQTPGQGLQFLFEYFSETQRNKGNFPGRFSGRQFSNSRSEMNVSTLELGDSALYLCASSQNSGSLSSTDTQYFGPGTRLTVL.

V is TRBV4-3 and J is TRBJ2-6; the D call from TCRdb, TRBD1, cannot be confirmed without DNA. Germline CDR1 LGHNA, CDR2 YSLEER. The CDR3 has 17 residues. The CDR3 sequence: CASSQEGGRSGANVLTF.

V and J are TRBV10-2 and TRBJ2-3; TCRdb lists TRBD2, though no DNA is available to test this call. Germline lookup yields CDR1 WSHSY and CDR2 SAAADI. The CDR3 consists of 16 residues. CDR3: CASSESLAGGPDTQYF.

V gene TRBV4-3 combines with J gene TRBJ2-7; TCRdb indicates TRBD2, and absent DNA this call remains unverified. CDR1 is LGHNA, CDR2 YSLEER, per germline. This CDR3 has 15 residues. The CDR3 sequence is CASSHRGGPPYEQYF.

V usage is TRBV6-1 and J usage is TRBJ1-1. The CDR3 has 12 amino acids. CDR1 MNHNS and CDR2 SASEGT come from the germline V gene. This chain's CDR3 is CASSQLSLGAFF.

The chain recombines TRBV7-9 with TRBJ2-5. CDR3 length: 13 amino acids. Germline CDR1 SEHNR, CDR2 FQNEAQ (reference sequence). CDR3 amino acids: CASSLATAETQYF. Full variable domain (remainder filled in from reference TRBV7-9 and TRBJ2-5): DTGVSQNPRHKITKRGQNVTFRCDPISEHNRLYWYRQTLGQGPEFLTYFQNEAQLEKSRLLSDRFSAERPKGSFSTLEIQRTEQGDSAMYLCASSLATAETQYFGPGTRLLVL.

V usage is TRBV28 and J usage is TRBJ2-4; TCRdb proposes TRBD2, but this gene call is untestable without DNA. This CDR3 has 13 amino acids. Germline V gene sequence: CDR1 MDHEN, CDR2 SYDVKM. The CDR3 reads CASTPRGDNIQYF.

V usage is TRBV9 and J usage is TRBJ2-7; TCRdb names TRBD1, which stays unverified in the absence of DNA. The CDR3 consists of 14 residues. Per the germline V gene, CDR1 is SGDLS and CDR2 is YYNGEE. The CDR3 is CASSVFRDSYEQYF.

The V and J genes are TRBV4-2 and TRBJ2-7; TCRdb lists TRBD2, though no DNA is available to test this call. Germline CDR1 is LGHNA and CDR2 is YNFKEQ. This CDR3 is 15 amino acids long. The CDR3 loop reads CASSQGRGSVYEQYF.

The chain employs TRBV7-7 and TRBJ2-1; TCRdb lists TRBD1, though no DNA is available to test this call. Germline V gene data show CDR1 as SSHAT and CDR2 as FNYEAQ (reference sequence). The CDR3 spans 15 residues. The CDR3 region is CASSLGDRGYNEQFF.

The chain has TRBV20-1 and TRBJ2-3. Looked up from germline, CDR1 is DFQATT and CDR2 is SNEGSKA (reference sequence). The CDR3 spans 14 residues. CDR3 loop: CSALTGASTDTQYF.

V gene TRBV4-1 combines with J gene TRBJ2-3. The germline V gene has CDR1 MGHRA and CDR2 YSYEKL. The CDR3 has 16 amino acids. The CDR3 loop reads CASTTDAWVSTDTQYF.

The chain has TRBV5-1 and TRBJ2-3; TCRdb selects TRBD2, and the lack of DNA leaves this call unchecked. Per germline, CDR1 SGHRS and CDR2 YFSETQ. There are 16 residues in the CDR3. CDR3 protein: CASSLGGGGPGDTQYF.

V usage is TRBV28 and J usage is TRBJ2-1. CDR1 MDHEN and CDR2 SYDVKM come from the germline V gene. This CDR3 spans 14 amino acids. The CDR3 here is CASRPDASYNEQFF.

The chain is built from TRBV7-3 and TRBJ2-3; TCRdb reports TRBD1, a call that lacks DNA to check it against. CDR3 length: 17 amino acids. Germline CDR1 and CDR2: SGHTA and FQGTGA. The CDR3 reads CASSLLGRGLAEDTQYF.

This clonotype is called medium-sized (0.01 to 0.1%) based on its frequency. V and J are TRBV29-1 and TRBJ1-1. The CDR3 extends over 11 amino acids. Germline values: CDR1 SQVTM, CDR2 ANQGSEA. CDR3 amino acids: CSVEGGTEAFF.

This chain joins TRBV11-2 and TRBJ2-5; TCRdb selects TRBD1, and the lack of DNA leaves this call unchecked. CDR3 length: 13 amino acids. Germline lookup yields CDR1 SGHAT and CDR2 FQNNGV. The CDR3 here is CASSRGVKETQYF.